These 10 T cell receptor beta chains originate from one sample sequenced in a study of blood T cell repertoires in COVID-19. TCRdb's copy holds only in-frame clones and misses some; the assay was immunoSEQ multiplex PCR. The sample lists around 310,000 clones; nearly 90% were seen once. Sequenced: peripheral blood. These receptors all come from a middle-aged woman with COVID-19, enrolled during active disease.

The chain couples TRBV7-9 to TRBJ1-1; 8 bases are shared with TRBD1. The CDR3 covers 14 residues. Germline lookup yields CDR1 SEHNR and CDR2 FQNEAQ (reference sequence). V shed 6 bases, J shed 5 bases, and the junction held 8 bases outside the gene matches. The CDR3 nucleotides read TGTGCCAGCAGGGATTACAGGGGGGGAACTGAAGCTTTCTTT. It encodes CASRDYRGGTEAFF.

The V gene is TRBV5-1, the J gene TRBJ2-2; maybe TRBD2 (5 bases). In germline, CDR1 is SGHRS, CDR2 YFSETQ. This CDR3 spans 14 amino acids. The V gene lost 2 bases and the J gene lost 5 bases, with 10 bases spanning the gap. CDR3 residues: CASSLRRGTGELFF. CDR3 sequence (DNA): TGCGCCAGCAGCTTAAGAAGAGGGACCGGGGAGCTGTTTTTT. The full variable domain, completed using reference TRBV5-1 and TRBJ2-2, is KAGVTQTPRYLIKTRGQQVTLSCSPISGHRSVSWYQQTPGQGLQFLFEYFSETQRNKGNFPGRFSGRQFSNSRSEMNVSTLELGDSALYLCASSLRRGTGELFFGEGSRLTVL.

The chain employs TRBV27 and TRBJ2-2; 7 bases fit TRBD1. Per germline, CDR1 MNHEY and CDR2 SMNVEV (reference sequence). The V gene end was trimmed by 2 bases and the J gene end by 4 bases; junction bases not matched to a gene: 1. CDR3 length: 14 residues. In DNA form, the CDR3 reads TGTGCCAGCAGTTTAGCAGGGGGCACCGGGGAGCTGTTTTTT. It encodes CASSLAGGTGELFF.

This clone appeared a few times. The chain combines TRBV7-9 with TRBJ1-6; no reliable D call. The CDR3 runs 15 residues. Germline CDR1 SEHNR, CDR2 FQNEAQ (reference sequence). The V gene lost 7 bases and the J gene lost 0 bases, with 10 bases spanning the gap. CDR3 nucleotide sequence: TGTGCCAGCATCGATACTAGCTCCTATAATTCACCCCTCCACTTT. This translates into CASIDTSSYNSPLHF.

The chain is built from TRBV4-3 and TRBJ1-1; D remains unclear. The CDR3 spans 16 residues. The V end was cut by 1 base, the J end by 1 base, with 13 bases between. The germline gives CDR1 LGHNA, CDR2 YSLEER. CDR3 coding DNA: TGCGCCAGCAGCCAAGGGATGAACAGTAGGAACACTGAAGCTTTCTTT. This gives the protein CASSQGMNSRNTEAFF.

The CDR3 is CATSDRTGNTEAFF. The CDR3 DNA is TGTGCCACCAGTGACCGGACAGGGAACACTGAAGCTTTCTTT. V gene TRBV24-1 combines with J gene TRBJ1-1, with 7 bases matching TRBD1. There are 14 residues in the CDR3. Germline trimming cut 4 bases from V and 1 base from J; bases unmatched to any gene: 2. Per the germline V gene, CDR1 is KGHDR and CDR2 is SFDVKD.

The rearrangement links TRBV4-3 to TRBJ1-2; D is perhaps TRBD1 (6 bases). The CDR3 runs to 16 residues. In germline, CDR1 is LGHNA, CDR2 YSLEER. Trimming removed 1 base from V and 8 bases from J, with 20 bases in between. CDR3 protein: CASSQGGSGAPGGYTF. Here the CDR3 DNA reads TGCGCCAGCAGCCAAGGGGGATCAGGGGCTCCGGGAGGCTACACCTTC.

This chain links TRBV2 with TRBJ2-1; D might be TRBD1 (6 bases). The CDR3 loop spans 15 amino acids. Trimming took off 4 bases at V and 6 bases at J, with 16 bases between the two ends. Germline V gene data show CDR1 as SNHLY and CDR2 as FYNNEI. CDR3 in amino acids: CASSGGRDTINEQFF. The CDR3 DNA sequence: TGTGCCAGCAGTGGGGGCAGGGACACTATCAATGAGCAGTTCTTC.

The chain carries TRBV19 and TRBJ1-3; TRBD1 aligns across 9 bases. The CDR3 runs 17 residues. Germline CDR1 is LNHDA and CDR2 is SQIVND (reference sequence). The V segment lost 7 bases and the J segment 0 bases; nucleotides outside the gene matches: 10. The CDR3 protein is CASTIGQGTYSGNTIYF. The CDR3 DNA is TGTGCCAGTACCATAGGACAGGGGACTTACTCTGGAAACACCATATATTTT.

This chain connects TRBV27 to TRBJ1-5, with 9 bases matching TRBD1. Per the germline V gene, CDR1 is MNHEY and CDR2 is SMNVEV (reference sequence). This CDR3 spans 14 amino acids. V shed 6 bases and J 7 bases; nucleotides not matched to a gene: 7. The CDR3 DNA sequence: TGTGCCAGCAGCCAGGGACAGGGACGGCAGCCCCAGCATTTT. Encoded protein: CASSQGQGRQPQHF.